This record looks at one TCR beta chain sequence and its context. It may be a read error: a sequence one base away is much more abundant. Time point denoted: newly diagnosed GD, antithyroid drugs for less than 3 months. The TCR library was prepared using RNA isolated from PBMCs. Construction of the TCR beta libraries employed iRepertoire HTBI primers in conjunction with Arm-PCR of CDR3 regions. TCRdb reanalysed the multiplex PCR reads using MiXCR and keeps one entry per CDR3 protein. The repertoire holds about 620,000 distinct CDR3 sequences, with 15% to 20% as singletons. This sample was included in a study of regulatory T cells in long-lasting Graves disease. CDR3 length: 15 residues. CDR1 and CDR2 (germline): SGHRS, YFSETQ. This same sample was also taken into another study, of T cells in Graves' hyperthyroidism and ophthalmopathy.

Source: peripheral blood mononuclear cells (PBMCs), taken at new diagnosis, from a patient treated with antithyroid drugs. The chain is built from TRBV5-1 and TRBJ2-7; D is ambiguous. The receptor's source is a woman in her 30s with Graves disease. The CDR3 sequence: CAGSLGYSSGDEQYF. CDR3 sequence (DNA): TGCGCCGGCAGCTTGGGGTACAGTTCTGGCGACGAGCAGTACTTC. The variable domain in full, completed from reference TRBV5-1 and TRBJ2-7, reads KAGVTQTPRYLIKTRGQQVTLSCSPISGHRSVSWYQQTPGQGLQFLFEYFSETQRNKGNFPGRFSGRQFSNSRSEMNVSTLELGDSALYLCAGSLGYSSGDEQYFGPGTRLTVT.